This T cell receptor beta chain is from a study of shared clonotypes between healthy human individuals. Study-wide results and caveats: Memory subsets generally showed lower estimated richness than naive subsets.

Genomic DNA from each subset was divided evenly over several immunoSEQ plates. Produced via immunoSEQ multiplex PCR; TCRdb's table is partial and in-frame only. This sample carries about 1 million clones, approximately 70% of them seen once, and the ten largest clones take approximately 1.5%. In germline, CDR1 is SGHVS, CDR2 FQNEAQ. The CDR3 loop spans 16 amino acids. With 0 bases clipped from V and 4 bases from J, the junction kept 8 bases outside the gene matches. Only Caucasian adults living in Nashville, Tennessee made up the donor group. Worth noting for this clone: Antigen specificity is unknown.

The sequencing input was memory CD4+ T cells sorted from blood. Subset of the sample: CD45RA-negative fraction. The TCR sequence derives from a man aged 18 to 35 in good health. The chain links TRBV7-8 to TRBJ1-2; 7 positions agree with TRBD1. The CDR3, as DNA: TGTGCCAGCAGCTTAGCGCTTTGGGACAGATTCTATGGCTACACCTTC. Amino acid sequence: CASSLALWDRFYGYTF. Combining the CDR3 with reference TRBV7-8 and TRBJ1-2 gives the whole variable domain GAGVSQSPRYKVAKRGQDVALRCDPISGHVSLFWYQQALGQGPEFLTYFQNEAQLDKSGLPSDRFFAERPEGSVSTLKIQRTQQEDSAVYLCASSLALWDRFYGYTFGSGTRLTVV.